This TCR beta chain was identified during a study of lymphopenia after photon versus proton radiotherapy. Study-wide results and limits: Under photons, naive T cells and diversity fell while effector/memory populations rose. Authors raise, but do not show, better survival with proton therapy. Post-nadir diversity loss with photons came from oligoclonal expansion, particularly CD8+ Temra cells. Larger post-nadir TCR diversity loss correlated inversely with survival in deceased patients.

CDR1 is SGDLS, CDR2 YYNGEE, per germline. V dropped 5 bases and J dropped 4 bases, with 9 bases sitting between them. The CDR3 is 12 amino acids. Concerning this clone: The antigen is undetermined.

Sequenced by immunoSEQ multiplex PCR; TCRdb stores in-frame clones only, minus some. Among tens of thousands of clones listed, 70% to 85% were seen once. The chain joins TRBV9 to TRBJ1-2, with D possibly being TRBD1 (5 bases). The material was peripheral blood, obtained from a patient treated with proton-based radiotherapy. The source of this sequence is a woman between 70 and 85 years old with pancreatic cancer. In nucleotides, the CDR3 is TGTGCCAGCAGTGGTGGGACCTATGGCTACACCTTC. Its protein is CASSGGTYGYTF.